The 11 T cell receptor beta chains below were found in one sample sequenced in a study of T cells in narcolepsy. Produced via immunoSEQ multiplex PCR; TCRdb's table is partial and in-frame only. The sample has about 30,000 clones; around four fifths are singletons. The sequencing sample was made of memory (CD45RA-) CD4+ T cells from blood. These receptors all come from a human donor in good health.

V is TRBV28 and J is TRBJ1-6; TRBD1 might be the D (5 bases). This CDR3 region has 16 residues. The V and J ends lost 1 base and 4 bases respectively, with 11 bases between them. CDR1 is MDHEN, CDR2 SYDVKM, per germline. CDR3 in DNA: TGTGCCAGCAGTTTATCGGGTGGGGGGTATAATTCACCCCTCCACTTT. Residues: CASSLSGGGYNSPLHF.

The chain couples TRBV29-1 to TRBJ1-2; D call uncertain. V was clipped by 1 base and J by 2 bases, with 11 bases between them. Germline CDR1 and CDR2: SQVTM and ANQGSEA. This CDR3 is 14 amino acids long. CDR3 residues: CSVEGNPGNYGYTF. Here the CDR3 DNA reads TGCAGCGTTGAAGGTAATCCGGGCAACTATGGCTACACCTTC. Complete variable domain (other parts from reference TRBV29-1 and TRBJ1-2): SAVISQKPSRDICQRGTSLTIQCQVDSQVTMMFWYRQQPGQSLTLIATANQGSEATYESGFVIDKFPISRPNLTFSTLTVSNMSPEDSSIYLCSVEGNPGNYGYTFGSGTRLTVV.

This chain uses TRBV2 with TRBJ1-4, with D unclear. The CDR3 is 12 residues long. V lost 6 bases, J lost 8 bases, and 10 bases lay in between. Germline values: CDR1 SNHLY, CDR2 FYNNEI. The CDR3 region is CASRGMNEKLFF. The CDR3 coding sequence is TGTGCCAGCAGGGGTATGAACGAAAAACTGTTTTTT.

V usage is TRBV6-6 and J usage is TRBJ1-1; no firm D call. CDR3 size: 15 residues. The germline V and J ends were trimmed by 10 bases and 1 base, with 19 bases remaining between them. CDR1 and CDR2 from the germline V gene are MNHNY and SVGAGI (reference sequence). CDR3 amino acids: CAIARSDAGNTEAFF. The CDR3 coding sequence is TGTGCCATCGCTCGGTCGGATGCGGGGAACACTGAAGCTTTCTTT.

This clone was found a few times. This chain joins TRBV6-1 and TRBJ2-7, with 7 positions matching TRBD1. The germline CDR1 and CDR2 sequences are MNHNS and SASEGT. The CDR3 is 14 amino acids. With 4 bases clipped from V and 2 bases from J, the junction kept 5 bases outside the gene matches. The CDR3 region is CASSVRQGAYEQYF. Written as DNA, the CDR3 is TGTGCCAGCAGTGTTCGTCAGGGGGCCTACGAGCAGTACTTC.

The chain is built from TRBV11-2 and TRBJ1-2, with TRBD1 as a possible D gene (6 bases). The V gene lost 1 base and the J gene lost 8 bases, with 17 bases spanning the gap. CDR3 length: 15 residues. Germline loops: CDR1 SGHAT, CDR2 FQNNGV. The CDR3 region has the DNA TGTGCCAGCAGCTTAGGTGCGTGGTCCGGGGGCGGCTACACCTTC. It codes for CASSLGAWSGGGYTF.

V gene TRBV7-2 combines with J gene TRBJ2-3, with D possibly matching TRBD2 (6 bases). V dropped 1 base and J dropped 5 bases, with 16 bases sitting between them. Germline lookup yields CDR1 SGHTA and CDR2 FQGNSA. The CDR3 contains 16 residues. CDR3 DNA sequence: TGTGCCAGCAGCTTAGGGTTGGGGGGAAGGAGAGATACGCAGTATTTT. Its translation: CASSLGLGGRRDTQYF. Looking up the rest from reference TRBV7-2 and TRBJ2-3 gives the full variable domain: GAGVSQSPSNKVTEKGKDVELRCDPISGHTALYWYRQSLGQGLEFLIYFQGNSAPDKSGLPSDRFSAERTGGSVSTLTIQRTQQEDSAVYLCASSLGLGGRRDTQYFGPGTRLTVL.

V gene TRBV4-2 combines with J gene TRBJ1-1; a weak D match, TRBD1 (5 bases). Germline loops: CDR1 LGHNA, CDR2 YNFKEQ. Trimming removed 3 bases at V and 0 bases at J, with 8 bases between. The CDR3 consists of 14 residues. The CDR3 region has the DNA TGTGCCAGCAGCCAGGAGGGGCTGAACACTGAAGCTTTCTTT. Amino acids: CASSQEGLNTEAFF.

This chain connects TRBV5-4 to TRBJ2-1; D is possibly TRBD1 or TRBD2 (6 bases each). Germline CDR1 reads SGHNT; CDR2 reads YYREEE (reference sequence). The CDR3 contains 16 residues. Trimming removed 2 bases at V and 1 base at J, with 13 bases between. The CDR3 here is CASSFRGGGSYNEQFF. DNA for the CDR3: TGTGCCAGCAGCTTCAGGGGAGGAGGGTCCTACAATGAGCAGTTCTTC.

The chain links TRBV19 to TRBJ1-5, with 7 bases matching TRBD1. CDR1 LNHDA and CDR2 SQIVND come from the germline V gene (reference sequence). The CDR3 extends over 15 amino acids. V lost 3 bases and J lost 2; bases outside the gene matches: 4. For the CDR3, the DNA is TGTGCCAGTAGTATGGTCGACAGGGGCAATCAGCCCCAGCATTTT. Translating gives CASSMVDRGNQPQHF.

The V gene is TRBV27, the J gene TRBJ2-3, with D perhaps being TRBD1 or TRBD2 (6 bases each). V was shortened by 4 bases and J by 1 base, with 12 bases between the two germline ends. Germline V gene sequence: CDR1 MNHEY, CDR2 SMNVEV (reference sequence). The CDR3 is 15 residues long. The CDR3 nucleotides are TGTGCCAGCAGTTACGGGGGCGCGGGCACAGATACGCAGTATTTT. Protein product: CASSYGGAGTDTQYF.